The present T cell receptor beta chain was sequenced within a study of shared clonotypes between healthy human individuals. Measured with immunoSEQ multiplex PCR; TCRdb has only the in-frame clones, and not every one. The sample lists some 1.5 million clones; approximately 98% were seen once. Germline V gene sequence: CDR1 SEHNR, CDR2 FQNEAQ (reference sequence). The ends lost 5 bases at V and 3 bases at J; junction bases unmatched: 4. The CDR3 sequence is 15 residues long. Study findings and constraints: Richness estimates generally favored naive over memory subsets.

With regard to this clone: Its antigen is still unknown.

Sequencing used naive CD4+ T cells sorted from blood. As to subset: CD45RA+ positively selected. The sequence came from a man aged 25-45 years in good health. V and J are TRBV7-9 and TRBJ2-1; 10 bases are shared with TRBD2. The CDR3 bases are TGTGCCAGCAGCCTGGGACTAGCGATCTACAATGAGCAGTTCTTC. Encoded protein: CASSLGLAIYNEQFF.